This is a list of T cell receptor beta chains from one sample in a study of technical replicates of blood from a few donors. The assay was immunoSEQ multiplex PCR, and TCRdb's table has in-frame clones only and misses some. Of tens of thousands of clones in the sample, roughly 94% are singletons; the top ten hold 0.25% to 0.3%. The material sequenced was T cells isolated from PBMCs. These receptors came from a human donor in good health. The CDR3 runs from the conserved cysteine through the conserved F or W. Each record gives: D gene, V gene, J gene, clone size, CDR3 length, CDR3 protein, CDR3 DNA. D genes are given only for firm matches. The size field is filled for only some rows; it gives once, few, many or a size class.

d_call: .
v_call: TRBV2
j_call: TRBJ1-2
clone_size: .
cdr3_length: 15
cdr3_aa: CASRGIRGGLYGYTF
cdr3_nt: TGTGCCAGCAGGGGGATAAGGGGGGGTCTTTATGGCTACACCTTC

d_call: TRBD1
v_call: TRBV5-1
j_call: TRBJ1-4
clone_size: .
cdr3_length: 13
cdr3_aa: CASSRTGYEKLFF
cdr3_nt: TGCGCCAGCAGCCGGACAGGGTATGAAAAACTGTTTTTT

d_call: TRBD1
v_call: TRBV9
j_call: TRBJ1-2
clone_size: .
cdr3_length: 15
cdr3_aa: CASSVQTGSNYGYTF
cdr3_nt: TGTGCCAGCAGCGTACAGACAGGGTCTAACTATGGCTACACCTTC

d_call: TRBD2
v_call: TRBV27
j_call: TRBJ2-7
clone_size: .
cdr3_length: 15
cdr3_aa: CASSYSGRGSYEQYF
cdr3_nt: TGTGCCAGCAGCTACAGCGGGAGGGGGTCCTACGAGCAGTACTTC

d_call: .
v_call: TRBV2
j_call: TRBJ1-2
clone_size: .
cdr3_length: 13
cdr3_aa: CASSSGTPDGYTF
cdr3_nt: TGTGCCAGCAGTTCCGGGACACCCGATGGCTACACCTTC

d_call: .
v_call: TRBV4-1
j_call: TRBJ2-1
clone_size: .
cdr3_length: 17
cdr3_aa: CASSQALRQLSYNEQFF
cdr3_nt: TGCGCCAGCAGCCAAGCCCTAAGACAGTTATCCTACAATGAGCAGTTCTTC

d_call: TRBD2
v_call: TRBV5-1
j_call: TRBJ2-5
clone_size: .
cdr3_length: 18
cdr3_aa: CASRRTSGGLLGQETQYF
cdr3_nt: TGCGCCAGCAGAAGGACTAGCGGGGGGCTACTCGGACAAGAGACCCAGTACTTC

d_call: TRBD2
v_call: TRBV11-1
j_call: TRBJ2-5
clone_size: .
cdr3_length: 13
cdr3_aa: CASSPRGGETQYF
cdr3_nt: TGTGCCAGCTCTCCAAGGGGAGGGGAGACCCAGTACTTC

d_call: TRBD1
v_call: TRBV28
j_call: TRBJ2-5
clone_size: .
cdr3_length: 16
cdr3_aa: CASSFVGQMYQETQYF
cdr3_nt: TGTGCCAGCAGTTTCGTGGGACAGATGTACCAAGAGACCCAGTACTTC

d_call: .
v_call: TRBV7-9
j_call: TRBJ1-4
clone_size: .
cdr3_length: 14
cdr3_aa: CASSLRTWVDKLFF
cdr3_nt: TGTGCCAGCAGCCTACGGACTTGGGTGGACAAACTGTTTTTT

d_call: TRBD2
v_call: TRBV15
j_call: TRBJ2-2
clone_size: .
cdr3_length: 17
cdr3_aa: CATSRDWTSGTTGELFF
cdr3_nt: TGTGCCACCAGCAGAGATTGGACTAGCGGAACAACCGGGGAGCTGTTTTTT

d_call: .
v_call: TRBV19
j_call: TRBJ2-7
clone_size: .
cdr3_length: 13
cdr3_aa: CASSKRTAYEQYF
cdr3_nt: TGTGCCAGTAGTAAGCGGACAGCCTACGAGCAGTACTTC

d_call: .
v_call: TRBV28
j_call: TRBJ2-7
clone_size: .
cdr3_length: 13
cdr3_aa: CASTSGPYYEQYF
cdr3_nt: TGTGCCAGCACATCAGGGCCATACTACGAGCAGTACTTC

d_call: TRBD2
v_call: TRBV7-2
j_call: TRBJ2-3
clone_size: .
cdr3_length: 14
cdr3_aa: CASSRTSWWDTQYF
cdr3_nt: TGTGCCAGCAGCAGGACTAGCTGGTGGGATACGCAGTATTTT

d_call: .
v_call: TRBV19
j_call: TRBJ2-3
clone_size: once
cdr3_length: 17
cdr3_aa: CASSISGLLSSTDTQYF
cdr3_nt: TGTGCCAGTAGTATATCGGGACTTTTATCTAGCACAGATACGCAGTATTTT

d_call: .
v_call: TRBV4-1
j_call: TRBJ2-1
clone_size: .
cdr3_length: 14
cdr3_aa: CASSLGTGRQEQFF
cdr3_nt: TGCGCCAGCAGCTTAGGTACAGGAAGGCAGGAGCAGTTCTTC

d_call: TRBD2
v_call: TRBV5-4
j_call: TRBJ2-7
clone_size: .
cdr3_length: 14
cdr3_aa: CASSLRGTSYEQYF
cdr3_nt: TGTGCCAGCAGCTTGAGGGGGACTAGCTACGAGCAGTACTTC

d_call: .
v_call: TRBV25-1
j_call: TRBJ2-7
clone_size: .
cdr3_length: 15
cdr3_aa: CASSDPRITPHEQYF
cdr3_nt: TGTGCCAGCAGTGACCCCAGGATAACCCCCCACGAGCAGTACTTC

d_call: TRBD2
v_call: TRBV29-1
j_call: TRBJ2-1
clone_size: once
cdr3_length: 14
cdr3_aa: CSARGGLSHNEQFF
cdr3_nt: TGCAGCGCCCGGGGGGGGTTAAGTCACAATGAGCAGTTCTTC

d_call: TRBD1
v_call: TRBV28
j_call: TRBJ1-5
clone_size: .
cdr3_length: 17
cdr3_aa: CASSMFGGQVFSQPQHF
cdr3_nt: TGTGCCAGCAGTATGTTTGGGGGACAGGTGTTTTCTCAGCCCCAGCATTTT

d_call: .
v_call: TRBV10-2
j_call: TRBJ2-7
clone_size: .
cdr3_length: 13
cdr3_aa: CASRADYVYEQYF
cdr3_nt: TGCGCCAGCAGAGCCGACTACGTCTACGAGCAGTACTTC

d_call: .
v_call: TRBV15
j_call: TRBJ2-3
clone_size: .
cdr3_length: 16
cdr3_aa: CATSRDWGQLADTQYF
cdr3_nt: TGTGCCACCAGCAGAGATTGGGGACAACTAGCAGATACGCAGTATTTT

d_call: .
v_call: TRBV29-1
j_call: TRBJ1-1
clone_size: once
cdr3_length: 15
cdr3_aa: CSVGLARGKNTEAFF
cdr3_nt: TGCAGCGTTGGGCTTGCCCGGGGGAAGAACACTGAAGCTTTCTTT

d_call: .
v_call: TRBV19
j_call: TRBJ2-2
clone_size: .
cdr3_length: 11
cdr3_aa: CASQLVGELFF
cdr3_nt: TGTGCCAGCCAACTTGTCGGGGAGCTGTTTTTT

d_call: TRBD1
v_call: TRBV2
j_call: TRBJ1-4
clone_size: .
cdr3_length: 14
cdr3_aa: CAGTGSATNEKLFF
cdr3_nt: TGTGCCGGGACAGGGAGTGCAACTAATGAAAAACTGTTTTTT

d_call: TRBD1
v_call: TRBV9
j_call: TRBJ1-1
clone_size: .
cdr3_length: 15
cdr3_aa: CASSANTGGGTEAFF
cdr3_nt: TGTGCCAGCAGCGCTAACACAGGGGGCGGCACTGAAGCTTTCTTT